The 28 T cell receptor beta chains below were found in one sample sequenced in a study of T cell responses to AZD1222 COVID-19 vaccine. The assay was immunoSEQ multiplex PCR, and TCRdb's table has in-frame clones only and misses some. The table has some 140,000 clones, around 84% seen once; the top ten hold approximately 4%. Sequencing used peripheral blood, obtained on day 0 of AZD1222 vaccination. All receptors come from an adult in good health.

The genes are TRBV2 and TRBJ2-1, with D maybe TRBD2 (5 bases). In germline, CDR1 is SNHLY, CDR2 FYNNEI. The CDR3 runs to 15 residues. Trimming pared 2 bases from V and 9 bases from J, leaving 17 bases between. The CDR3 is CASSETIPYRGEQFF. The CDR3 DNA reads TGTGCCAGCAGTGAAACTATCCCCTACCGGGGTGAGCAGTTCTTC.

V gene TRBV7-8 combines with J gene TRBJ1-1; the D gene is possibly TRBD1 (6 bases). The germline V and J ends were trimmed by 4 bases and 5 bases, with 17 bases remaining between them. This CDR3 region has 15 residues. The V gene's germline CDR1 is SGHVS and CDR2 FQNEAQ. Written as DNA, the CDR3 is TGTGCCAGCAGCTCACTCCGGGGGGCCCTTACTGAAGCTTTCTTT. Translating it yields CASSSLRGALTEAFF.

The rearrangement joins TRBV28 to TRBJ1-1; 10 bases are a match to TRBD1. V shed 7 bases and J 3 bases; nucleotides not matched to a gene: 8. The CDR3 loop spans 15 amino acids. The germline V gene encodes CDR1 MDHEN and CDR2 SYDVKM. This CDR3 reads CASKTSGTGDTEAFF. CDR3 bases: TGTGCCAGCAAAACCTCGGGGACAGGGGACACTGAAGCTTTCTTT.

A single count supports this clone. The chain employs TRBV19 and TRBJ1-5; D call uncertain. V was pared by 9 bases and J by 2 bases, with 8 bases between. Germline V gene sequence: CDR1 LNHDA, CDR2 SQIVND (reference sequence). The CDR3 spans 12 residues. CDR3 coding DNA: TGTGCCAGCGAGAGGGGCAATCAGCCCCAGCATTTT. Its translation is CASERGNQPQHF.

The rearrangement joins TRBV19 to TRBJ1-1, with D perhaps matching TRBD1 (6 bases). Germline V gene lookup returns CDR1 LNHDA and CDR2 SQIVND (reference sequence). V gave up 5 bases and J gave up 1 base, with 11 bases separating them. This CDR3 has 14 residues. This CDR3 is CASSSGGKNTEAFF. CDR3 nucleotide sequence: TGTGCCAGTAGTTCTGGGGGCAAGAACACTGAAGCTTTCTTT.

This chain connects TRBV19 to TRBJ1-5; a weak D match, TRBD1 (5 bases). The CDR3 length is 22 residues. The V gene lost 5 bases and the J gene lost 0 bases, with 32 bases spanning the gap. Germline V CDR1 and CDR2: LNHDA, SQIVND (reference sequence). The CDR3 region has the DNA TGTGCCAGTAGTGTGCTCCCAAAGACGGGACCATCAAGGGAATATAGCAATCAGCCCCAGCATTTT. Its protein is CASSVLPKTGPSREYSNQPQHF.

Details on this clone: Other DNA sequences in the same sample also yield this CDR3. The chain carries TRBV5-1 and TRBJ2-3; maybe TRBD1 (5 bases). This CDR3 comprises 15 residues. CDR1 and CDR2 from the germline V gene are SGHRS and YFSETQ. Trimming shortened V by 2 bases and J by 2 bases, and 12 bases separated the two germline ends. The CDR3 nucleotides are TGCGCCAGCAGCTTAAGGGGCCTCCCCACAGATACGCAGTATTTT. Its translation: CASSLRGLPTDTQYF.

About this clone: The sample holds other DNA sequences that translate to the same CDR3. This chain links TRBV18 with TRBJ1-5; D is undetermined. Looked up from germline, CDR1 is KGHSH and CDR2 is LQKENI. V lost 3 bases and J lost 1, with 4 bases in between. The CDR3 loop spans 13 amino acids. CDR3 residues: CASSPGSNQPQHF. CDR3 sequence (DNA): TGTGCCAGCTCACCCGGGAGCAATCAGCCCCAGCATTTT.

The chain joins TRBV2 to TRBJ1-4; TRBD1 agrees at 7 bases. The CDR3 spans 14 residues. Germline V gives CDR1 SNHLY, CDR2 FYNNEI. V lost 6 bases, J lost 5 bases, and 6 bases stayed unmatched. This chain's CDR3 is CASRGTAPNEKLFF. In DNA, the CDR3 is TGTGCCAGCAGGGGGACAGCCCCAAATGAAAAACTGTTTTTT.

The rearrangement links TRBV5-1 to TRBJ1-4; the match to TRBD1 covers 9 bases. The CDR3 sequence is 16 residues long. Germline trimming cut 6 bases from V and 3 bases from J; bases unmatched to any gene: 9. CDR1 and CDR2 from the germline V gene are SGHRS and YFSETQ. The CDR3 DNA reads as TGCGCCAGCACACGGGACAGGGAAGGGGCTAATGAAAAACTGTTTTTT. Residues: CASTRDREGANEKLFF.

This clone was observed once. The same CDR3 is also encoded by other DNA sequences in this sample. This sequence joins TRBV2 and TRBJ2-7; TRBD1 is a possible D gene (6 bases). The V end was cut by 2 bases, the J end by 1 base, with 9 bases between. CDR3 length: 14 residues. CDR1 is SNHLY and CDR2 is FYNNEI in the germline V gene. The CDR3 loop is CASSEQGPSYEQYF. The CDR3 DNA sequence: TGTGCCAGCAGTGAACAGGGGCCTTCCTACGAGCAGTACTTC. The full variable domain, in which reference TRBV2 and TRBJ2-7 provide the parts outside the CDR3, is EPEVTQTPSHQVTQMGQEVILRCVPISNHLYFYWYRQILGQKVEFLVSFYNNEISEKSEIFDDQFSVERPDGSNFTLKIRSTKLEDSAMYFCASSEQGPSYEQYFGPGTRLTVT.

The chain is built from TRBV2 and TRBJ1-1, with D unresolved. The V end lost 4 bases, the J end lost 4 bases, and 22 bases lay between the germline ends. Germline lookup yields CDR1 SNHLY and CDR2 FYNNEI. The CDR3 contains 17 residues. The CDR3 is CASSATRTQAVGTEAFF. For the CDR3, the DNA is TGTGCCAGCAGTGCCACTCGGACTCAGGCCGTGGGCACTGAAGCTTTCTTT.

The chain uses TRBV5-1 and TRBJ1-1; D may be TRBD1 (6 bases). The V and J ends lost 6 bases and 1 base respectively, with 10 bases between them. The V gene's germline CDR1 is SGHRS and CDR2 YFSETQ. The CDR3 runs to 13 residues. The CDR3 DNA is TGCGCCAGCACTACGACAGGGAACACTGAAGCTTTCTTT. The encoded protein is CASTTTGNTEAFF.

This clone has more than one count but fewer than ten. The chain couples TRBV24-1 to TRBJ1-4; TRBD1 matches 7 bases. Germline assignment: CDR1 KGHDR and CDR2 SFDVKD. Trimming at V came to 2 bases and at J to 6 bases, leaving 2 bases not matched to a gene. The CDR3 contains 14 residues. The CDR3, as DNA: TGTGCCACCAGTGATTCCGGACAGGATGAAAAACTGTTTTTT. Residues: CATSDSGQDEKLFF.

The chain has TRBV27 and TRBJ2-7, with 11 bases matching TRBD2. V lost 2 bases and J lost 3; bases outside the gene matches: 0. Per the germline V gene, CDR1 is MNHEY and CDR2 is SMNVEV (reference sequence). CDR3 length equals 14 residues. The CDR3 protein is CASSLGTSGYEQYF. CDR3 nucleotide sequence: TGTGCCAGCAGTTTAGGGACTAGCGGCTACGAGCAGTACTTC.

The chain has TRBV6-5 and TRBJ2-7; perhaps TRBD1 as D (7 bases). Deletions cut 2 bases from V and 7 bases from J, with 15 bases between. The CDR3 has 14 residues. CDR1 and CDR2 (germline): MNHEY, SVGAGI. CDR3 sequence (DNA): TGTGCCAGCAGTTACCTGGGGCAGGGGGGAGAGCAGTACTTC. This translates into CASSYLGQGGEQYF.

This chain connects TRBV6-1 to TRBJ1-1, with D uncertain. The CDR3 is made up of 12 amino acids. Germline-derived CDR1 and CDR2 are MNHNS and SASEGT. Between the trimmed V and J ends, which lost 2 bases and 10 bases, there was a span of 11 bases. CDR3 residues: CASSESDLGAFF. DNA of the CDR3: TGTGCCAGCAGTGAATCGGACCTGGGAGCTTTCTTT.

This clone was detected only a few times. The chain's CDR3 is CASSLQGLGGYTF. In nucleotides, the CDR3 is TGTGCCAGCAGCTTGCAGGGGTTGGGCGGCTACACCTTC. The chain recombines TRBV5-4 with TRBJ1-2, with D perhaps TRBD1 (6 bases). Germline V gene data show CDR1 as SGHNT and CDR2 as YYREEE (reference sequence). The CDR3 has 13 amino acids. With 1 base removed from V and 8 bases from J, the gap between germline ends came to 12 bases.

This chain links TRBV7-6 with TRBJ2-7, with D tentatively TRBD1 (5 bases). Trimming took off 2 bases at V and 1 base at J, with 15 bases between the two ends. Per germline, CDR1 SGHVS and CDR2 FNYEAQ. The CDR3 length is 16 residues. CDR3 in amino acids: CASSLYARGWSYEQYF. CDR3 nucleotides: TGTGCCAGCAGCTTATACGCAAGGGGTTGGTCCTACGAGCAGTACTTC.

The V and J genes are TRBV3-1 (or the pseudogene TRBV3-2) and TRBJ1-6; 7 nucleotides agree with TRBD1. Germline loops: CDR1 LGHDT, CDR2 YNNKEL (reference sequence). This CDR3 spans 14 amino acids. The J segment lost 15 bases and the V segment lost 4 bases, leaving 12 bases of the junction unmatched. CDR3: CASSPPRKGANLHF. The CDR3 region has the DNA TGTGCCAGCAGCCCCCCAAGGAAGGGGGCGAACCTCCACTTT.

The chain uses TRBV6-5 and TRBJ1-1; TRBD1 matches 7 bases. Trimming cost V 11 bases and J 3 bases; bases outside gene matches: 6. The CDR3 is 12 residues long. Germline lookup yields CDR1 MNHEY and CDR2 SVGAGI. CDR3 sequence: CAGNRGDTEAFF. CDR3 bases: TGTGCCGGAAACAGGGGCGACACTGAAGCTTTCTTT.

The rearrangement links TRBV18 to TRBJ2-3; D not certain. CDR3 length: 15 amino acids. V lost 3 bases, J lost 6 bases, and 16 bases lay in between. Germline CDR1 is KGHSH and CDR2 is LQKENI. The CDR3 coding sequence is TGTGCCAGCTCACCGTCTTGGGGATCGGGCGATACGCAGTATTTT. Translating it yields CASSPSWGSGDTQYF.

Regarding this clone: Other DNA sequences in the sample encode the same CDR3. The chain is built from TRBV5-1 and TRBJ1-1; tentatively, D is TRBD1 (5 bases). Trimming cost V 0 bases and J 0 bases, with 6 bases left between them. This CDR3 has 14 residues. Germline CDR1 and CDR2: SGHRS and YFSETQ. The CDR3 spells CASSLEGVNTEAFF. CDR3 nucleotide sequence: TGCGCCAGCAGCTTGGAAGGGGTGAACACTGAAGCTTTCTTT.

V and J are TRBV19 and TRBJ1-1, with D possibly TRBD1 on 6 matching bases. This CDR3 has 17 amino acids. Trimming shortened V by 4 bases and J by 4 bases, and 22 bases separated the two germline ends. Germline V CDR1 and CDR2: LNHDA, SQIVND (reference sequence). In DNA form, the CDR3 reads TGTGCCAGTAGTAATATCTACGGACAGCCCGGCGGCACTGAAGCTTTCTTT. This encodes CASSNIYGQPGGTEAFF.

The chain combines TRBV18 with TRBJ1-2; D is perhaps TRBD1 (6 bases). This CDR3 spans 16 amino acids. V lost 1 base and J lost 2, with 14 bases in between. From germline, CDR1 is KGHSH and CDR2 LQKENI. CDR3 DNA sequence: TGTGCCAGCTCACCACGGGCAGGGGCTCTCAACTATGGCTACACCTTC. Translation: CASSPRAGALNYGYTF. Based on the CDR3 plus reference TRBV18 and TRBJ1-2, the full variable domain is NAGVMQNPRHLVRRRGQEARLRCSPMKGHSHVYWYRQLPEEGLKFMVYLQKENIIDESGMPKERFSAEFPKEGPSILRIQQVVRGDSAAYFCASSPRAGALNYGYTFGSGTRLTVV.

V usage is TRBV19 and J usage is TRBJ2-2, with TRBD2 identical over 9 bases. CDR1 and CDR2 from the germline V gene are LNHDA and SQIVND (reference sequence). V lost 5 bases to trimming and J lost 4 bases; unmatched junction nucleotides: 5. The CDR3 sequence is 15 residues long. CDR3 residues: CASSLAGVGTGELFF. DNA of the CDR3: TGTGCCAGTAGTTTAGCGGGGGTAGGCACCGGGGAGCTGTTTTTT.

V and J are TRBV5-1 and TRBJ2-3; D is perhaps TRBD1 (6 bases). V dropped 1 base and J dropped 5 bases, with 20 bases sitting between them. The CDR3 contains 17 residues. Germline CDR1 reads SGHRS; CDR2 reads YFSETQ. The CDR3 DNA follows: TGCGCCAGCAGCTTGCCCCTAACAGGGTTTGGAGAAGATACGCAGTATTTT. Its protein product is CASSLPLTGFGEDTQYF.

CDR3 sequence: CASRFAGSSYEQYF. The CDR3 DNA is TGTGCCAGCAGATTCGCAGGGAGCTCCTACGAGCAGTACTTC. J is TRBJ2-7 and V is TRBV28; the D gene could be TRBD1 or TRBD2 (5 bases each). This CDR3 region has 14 residues. Germline V gene lookup returns CDR1 MDHEN and CDR2 SYDVKM. The V end was cut by 6 bases, the J end by 0 bases, with 12 bases between.